This T cell receptor (beta chain) derives from a study of blood T cells in healthy people across ages. Study context: About one barcoded beta molecule per two T cells was the capture yield of template switching. Study-wide results and caveats: It was held that the diversity estimates obtained from one million T cells were underestimates. The study found TCR beta diversity correlated strongly with naive T cell percentage.

Points on this clonotype: Its specificity is unknown. The junction does not match germline at one end; this may be a read error.

Every donor contributed around 10 milliliters of peripheral blood by blood draw. The CDR3 is 10 residues long. A second PCR, run for about 7 to 12 cycles, used a sample-barcoded 5' primer plus a J-beta primer mix. TCRdb fed the 5' RACE reads into MiXCR, producing one record per CDR3 protein. Here the sample spans 700,000 or so distinct CDR3 sequences, roughly 20% being singletons. The clonotype comes from a man aged 65 to 79 in good health. Sequenced sample: blood. The chain links TRBV12-3 or TRBV12-4 to TRBJ1-1; possible D gene TRBD1, 6 bases. The CDR3 protein is CASKGGATFF. The CDR3 DNA follows: TGCGCCAGCAAAGGGGGGGCGACTTTCTTT.